The 3 T cell receptor beta chains below were found in one sample sequenced in a study of blood T cells in healthy people across ages. It was with a sample-barcoded 5' primer and a J-beta primer mix that a second PCR of about 6 to 12 cycles was run. TCRdb called the 5' RACE reads again in MiXCR, with one record for every CDR3 protein. The table shows under 1 million distinct CDR3 sequences, with around 45% occurring only once. The specimen sequenced was blood. The receptors were sampled from a man in his sixties in good health.

This clonotype was observed once. The chain is built from TRBV6-5 and TRBJ1-6; a possible D gene is TRBD1 (5 bases). Trimming shortened V by 8 bases and J by 1 base, and 9 bases separated the two germline ends. Germline CDR1 and CDR2: MNHEY and SVGAGI. This CDR3 is 14 amino acids long. CDR3 sequence (DNA): TGTGCCAGCTCGGGGGTATCCTATAATTCACCCCTCCACTTT. Its protein product is CASSGVSYNSPLHF.

The chain joins TRBV6-2 or TRBV6-3 to TRBJ1-2, with a weak D call TRBD1 (5 bases). This CDR3 is 16 amino acids long. The germline CDR1 and CDR2 sequences are MNHEY and SVGEGT. V was pared by 2 bases and J by 0 bases, with 13 bases between. DNA of the CDR3: TGTGCCAGCAGTTACGTCGCGGGGGAGGCTAACTATGGCTACACCTTC. Amino acid sequence: CASSYVAGEANYGYTF.

In this sample, this clonotype turned up a few times. The chain has TRBV7-2 and TRBJ2-7, with D possibly matching TRBD2 (7 bases). Deletions cut 6 bases from V and 0 bases from J, with 15 bases between. The CDR3 extends over 15 amino acids. Germline V CDR1 and CDR2: SGHTA, FQGNSA. The CDR3 here is CASRLRGGDSYEQYF. The CDR3 coding sequence is TGTGCCAGCAGATTAAGGGGGGGGGACTCCTACGAGCAGTACTTC.